This is a list of T cell receptor beta chains from one sample in a study of molecular identifiers for immune sequencing clone quantification. A single record per CDR3 protein comes from TCRdb applying MiXCR to the PCR reads. This table holds some 590,000 distinct CDR3 sequences, over 25% found once. The material sequenced was naive CD8+ T cells from blood, with Jurkat cell RNA spiked in. These receptors came from a human donor in good health. Some libraries in this study had Jurkat cell RNA spiked in. CDR3s include the opening cysteine and the closing phenylalanine or tryptophan. The D gene is left open where the match is weak. Rows give clone size only sometimes, using once, few, many, or a class for an expanded clone.

d_gene	abundance	j_gene	v_gene	CDR3aa	CDR3nt
-	-	TRBJ2-2	TRBV6-5	CASSYSPGRELFF	TGTGCCAGCAGTTATAGCCCGGGGCGGGAGCTGTTTTTT
-	-	TRBJ2-3	TRBV18	CASSPPQGSNTNTDTQYF	TGTGCCAGCTCACCACCGCAGGGAAGTAATACAAACACAGATACGCAGTATTTT
TRBD2	many	TRBJ2-3	TRBV7-2	CASSRILAAGDTQYF	TGTGCCAGCAGCAGGATACTAGCGGCAGGAGATACGCAGTATTTT
-	few	TRBJ1-2	TRBV27	CATKPYGGTHNYGYTF	TGTGCCACCAAACCGTACGGAGGGACACATAACTATGGCTACACCTTC
-	few	TRBJ1-5	TRBV6-2/TRBV6-3	CASSAGALPHQPQHF	TGTGCCAGCAGTGCTGGGGCCCTCCCCCATCAGCCCCAGCATTTT
TRBD1	-	TRBJ2-3	TRBV12-3/TRBV12-4	CASSLGVGGTGTGGNTQYF	TGTGCCAGCAGTTTAGGCGTGGGTGGGACCGGGACAGGAGGAAATACGCAGTATTTT
-	many	TRBJ1-5	TRBV7-9	CASSSAGDSNQPQHF	TGTGCCAGCAGCTCGGCGGGGGATAGCAATCAGCCCCAGCATTTT
-	many	TRBJ2-1	TRBV3-1	CASSTAAEQFF	TGTGCCAGCAGTACTGCCGCCGAGCAGTTCTTC
-	-	TRBJ1-2	TRBV30	CAWSQQDYYGYTF	TGTGCCTGGTCACAACAGGATTACTATGGCTACACCTTC
-	few	TRBJ1-1	TRBV6-5	CASSYHGGMSTEAFF	TGTGCCAGCAGTTACCATGGGGGGATGAGCACTGAAGCTTTCTTT
TRBD2	few	TRBJ2-7	TRBV4-2	CASSQEAGTSGFYEQYF	TGTGCCAGCAGCCAAGAAGCTGGGACTAGCGGGTTCTACGAGCAGTACTTC
-	-	TRBJ1-2	TRBV4-3	CASSQDWGTYGYTF	TGCGCCAGCAGCCAAGATTGGGGGACCTATGGCTACACCTTC
TRBD1	many	TRBJ2-7	TRBV29-1	CSVVYLLGRGISYEQYF	TGCAGCGTTGTCTACCTGTTGGGCAGGGGGATTTCCTACGAGCAGTACTTC
-	many	TRBJ2-7	TRBV28	CASSLSGIPYEQYF	TGTGCCAGCAGTTTATCAGGGATCCCCTACGAGCAGTACTTC
-	many	TRBJ1-5	TRBV19	CASKMGTYSNQPQHF	TGTGCCAGTAAGATGGGAACTTATAGCAATCAGCCCCAGCATTTT
TRBD2	many	TRBJ2-3	TRBV2	CASRATSGVQDTQYF	TGTGCCAGCAGAGCCACTAGCGGGGTCCAGGATACGCAGTATTTT
TRBD1	few	TRBJ1-1	TRBV27	CASSTYRGRFTEAFF	TGTGCCAGCAGTACCTACAGGGGGCGTTTCACTGAAGCTTTCTTT